This passage covers 12 T cell receptor beta chains from one sample sequenced in a study of technical replicates of blood from a few donors (dated by TCRdb to 2017 to 2019). The library was produced with the immunoSEQ multiplex PCR assay. As stored in TCRdb, this immuneACCESS dataset retains in-frame rearrangements with V and J assigned. A fraction of the clones does not appear; measured against another copy, unresolved V genes explain less than half of the discrepancy, and the remainder lacks a known reason. This sample is represented by 95,000 to 100,000 clones; approximately 96% of them were singletons. 0.21% of the sample rests with the top ten. What was sequenced was T cells isolated from PBMCs. These TCRs come from a human donor in good health.

CDR3 region: CASSVPQFGTRQYNEQFF. CDR3 nucleotides: TGTGCCAGCAGCGTGCCGCAGTTCGGGACTAGACAATACAATGAGCAGTTCTTC. The chain is built from TRBV11-3 and TRBJ2-1, with 8 bases that match TRBD2. Germline trimming cut 5 bases from V and 4 bases from J; bases unmatched to any gene: 16. Germline values: CDR1 SGHNT, CDR2 YENEEA. CDR3 length equals 18 residues.

This clone was counted a single time. This chain uses TRBV2 with TRBJ2-1, with a tentative D call TRBD1 (6 bases). V lost 3 bases and J lost 12, with 12 bases in between. From germline, CDR1 is SNHLY and CDR2 FYNNEI. The CDR3 is 12 amino acids. CDR3 loop: CASSDRPGVQFF. In DNA, the CDR3 is TGTGCCAGCAGTGATCGGCCAGGGGTGCAGTTCTTC.

In this sample, this clone turned up once. The chain recombines TRBV2 with TRBJ2-5; 10 nucleotides align to TRBD1. This CDR3 spans 16 amino acids. V lost 9 bases and J lost 5; bases outside the gene matches: 15. Per the germline V gene, CDR1 is SNHLY and CDR2 is FYNNEI. CDR3 nucleotide sequence: TGTGCCAGGGCCGTGGGGGGGACAGGGGTTATTGAGACCCAGTACTTC. Protein product: CARAVGGTGVIETQYF.

The genes are TRBV27 and TRBJ2-1, with a tentative D call TRBD2 (5 bases). Germline V gene data show CDR1 as MNHEY and CDR2 as SMNVEV (reference sequence). Trimming pared 3 bases from V and 10 bases from J, leaving 19 bases between. The CDR3 runs to 15 residues. The CDR3 sequence: CASSFMREPPREQFF. The CDR3 DNA reads TGTGCCAGCAGTTTTATGAGGGAGCCCCCCCGGGAGCAGTTCTTC.

Of note for this clone: At one boundary the junction diverges from the germline segment, which might be a read error. The rearrangement uses TRBV6-5 and TRBJ2-1, with a weak D call TRBD2 (6 bases). The CDR3 spans 14 residues. The V gene's germline CDR1 is MNHEY and CDR2 SVGAGI. CDR3 in DNA: TGTGCCACCAGTCGGGGGAGCGAGTACAATGAGCAGTTCTTC. Translating it yields CATSRGSEYNEQFF.

This clone appeared a single time. This chain connects TRBV10-2 to TRBJ2-1; 9 nucleotides match TRBD2. Germline assignment: CDR1 WSHSY and CDR2 SAAADI. CDR3 length: 14 residues. Trimming removed 6 bases from V and 4 bases from J; junction bases left unmatched: 4. CDR3 in amino acids: CASSETSGYNEQFF. In nucleotides, the CDR3 is TGCGCCAGCAGCGAGACTAGCGGATACAATGAGCAGTTCTTC.

The J gene is TRBJ2-4, the V gene TRBV7-6; tentative D call: TRBD2 (7 bases). CDR1 is SGHVS, CDR2 FNYEAQ, per germline. CDR3 length: 15 amino acids. Trimming shortened V by 5 bases and J by 5 bases, and 16 bases separated the two germline ends. CDR3 DNA sequence: TGTGCCAGCAGCCCGTTGGGGGGGGGCGAAAACATTCAGTACTTC. Translation: CASSPLGGGENIQYF.

The chain links TRBV5-1 to TRBJ1-4, with 7 positions matching TRBD1. Per germline, CDR1 SGHRS and CDR2 YFSETQ. This CDR3 spans 15 amino acids. V trimming: 4 bases; J trimming: 0 bases; junction bases outside the gene matches: 3. CDR3 sequence reads: CASSATGATNEKLFF. CDR3 nucleotides: TGCGCCAGCAGCGCTACAGGGGCAACTAATGAAAAACTGTTTTTT.

This chain connects TRBV5-5 to TRBJ2-3; 10 bases align to TRBD1. From germline, CDR1 is SGHKS and CDR2 YYEKEE (reference sequence). V shed 4 bases and J 6 bases; nucleotides not matched to a gene: 5. The CDR3 extends over 14 amino acids. CDR3 DNA: TGTGCCAGCAGCACCGGGACAGGGGCTGATACGCAGTATTTT. Encoded protein: CASSTGTGADTQYF.

J is TRBJ2-7 and V is TRBV21-1; the tabulated D call, TRBD1, remains unverified against the DNA. TRBV21-1 is a known pseudogene. This CDR3 is built from 15 residues. The CDR3 region has the DNA TGTGCCAGCAGCAAATTAACAGGGGCTCCGGGCGAGCAGTACTTC. It codes for CASSKLTGAPGEQYF.

The J gene is TRBJ2-2, the V gene TRBV6-6, with TRBD2 identical over 11 bases. The CDR3 is 16 residues long. Per germline, CDR1 MNHNY and CDR2 SVGAGI (reference sequence). With 4 bases clipped from V and 6 bases from J, the junction kept 7 bases outside the gene matches. DNA for the CDR3: TGTGCCAGCAGTTCCCCACTAGCGGGAGTTTCCGGGGAGCTGTTTTTT. It yields the protein CASSSPLAGVSGELFF.

The V call is TRBV11-1, the J call TRBJ2-3, with 8 bases identical to TRBD1. The trim removed 3 bases at V and 1 base at J, leaving 6 bases unmatched. Germline loops: CDR1 SGHAT, CDR2 FQDESV (reference sequence). The CDR3 contains 16 residues. The CDR3 sequence: CASSFATGVGTDTQYF. DNA for the CDR3: TGTGCCAGCAGCTTTGCGACAGGGGTTGGCACAGATACGCAGTATTTT.